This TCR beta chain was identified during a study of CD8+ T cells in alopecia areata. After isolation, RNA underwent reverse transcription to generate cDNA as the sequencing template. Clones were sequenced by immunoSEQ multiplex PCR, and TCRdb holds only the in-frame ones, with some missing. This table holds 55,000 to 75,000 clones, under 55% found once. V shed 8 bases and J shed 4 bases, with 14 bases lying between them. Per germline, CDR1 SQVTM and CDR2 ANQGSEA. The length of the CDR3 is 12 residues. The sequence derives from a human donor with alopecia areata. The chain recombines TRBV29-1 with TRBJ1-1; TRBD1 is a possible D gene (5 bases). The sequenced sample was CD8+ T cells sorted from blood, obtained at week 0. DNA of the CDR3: TGCAGCTACCGGCGAAGGGGCACTGAAGCTTTCTTT. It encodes CSYRRRGTEAFF.